This T cell receptor beta chain was identified during a study of blood T cell repertoires in COVID-19. The wider study: Italy, Spain and the United States were the sources of the convalescent and acute COVID-19 samples.

In the original processing: By means of reference gene primer amplification, nucleated cell counts were estimated. Some clones are missing from TCRdb's copy, which holds only in-frame ones; the method was immunoSEQ multiplex PCR. V and J calls and clone size are copied from that table; D and trimming were computed from the DNA. The top ten hold under 4% of the sample, which has a few hundred thousand clones, 89% seen once. After removal of 4 bases from V and 5 bases from J, the junction contained 8 bases not matched to a gene. CDR1 and CDR2 (germline): SGHNT, YYREEE (reference sequence). CDR3 length: 16 amino acids.

The sample comprised peripheral blood. This TCR derives from a woman aged 25 to 39 with COVID-19, enrolled during active disease. This chain uses TRBV5-4 with TRBJ2-5; the match to TRBD2 covers 13 bases. CDR3 DNA sequence: TGTGCCAGCAGCCGATACACTAGCGGGGGGGAGGAGACCCAGTACTTC. Translating it yields CASSRYTSGGEETQYF.